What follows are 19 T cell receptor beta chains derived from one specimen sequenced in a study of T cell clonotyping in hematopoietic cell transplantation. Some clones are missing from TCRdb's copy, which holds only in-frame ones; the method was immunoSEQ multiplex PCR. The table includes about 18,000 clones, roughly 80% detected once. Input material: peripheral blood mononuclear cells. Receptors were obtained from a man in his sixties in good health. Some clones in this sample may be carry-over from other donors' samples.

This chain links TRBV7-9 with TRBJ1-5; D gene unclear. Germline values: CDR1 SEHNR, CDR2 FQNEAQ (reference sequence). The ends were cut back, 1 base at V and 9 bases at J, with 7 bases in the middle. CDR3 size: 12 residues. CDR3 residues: CASSLGRTPQHF. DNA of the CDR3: TGTGCCAGCAGCTTAGGTCGAACGCCCCAGCATTTT.

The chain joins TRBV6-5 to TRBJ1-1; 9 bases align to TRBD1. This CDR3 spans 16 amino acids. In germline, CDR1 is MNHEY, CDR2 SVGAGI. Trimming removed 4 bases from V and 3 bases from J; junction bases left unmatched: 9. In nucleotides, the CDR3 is TGTGCCAGCAGTTTCGAACAGGGGGCGATTGACACTGAAGCTTTCTTT. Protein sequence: CASSFEQGAIDTEAFF.

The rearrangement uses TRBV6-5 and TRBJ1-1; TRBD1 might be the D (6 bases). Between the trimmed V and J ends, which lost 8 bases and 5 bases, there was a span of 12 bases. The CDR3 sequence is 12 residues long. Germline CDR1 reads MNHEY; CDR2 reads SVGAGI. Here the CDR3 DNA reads TGTGCCAGCGCCGGAGGGGGGACTGAAGCTTTCTTT. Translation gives CASAGGGTEAFF.

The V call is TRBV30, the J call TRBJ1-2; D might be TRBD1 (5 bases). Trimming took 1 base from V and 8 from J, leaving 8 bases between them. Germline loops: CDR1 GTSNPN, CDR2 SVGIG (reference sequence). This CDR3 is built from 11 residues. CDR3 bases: TGTGCCTGGAGTGGGGGCTTCGGCTACACCTTC. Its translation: CAWSGGFGYTF.

The CDR3 DNA reads TGTGCCAGCAATAGACAGACTTCCTACGAGCAGTACTTC. This sequence encodes CASNRQTSYEQYF. The chain joins TRBV2 to TRBJ2-7; perhaps TRBD1 as D (5 bases). CDR3 length: 13 amino acids. From germline, CDR1 is SNHLY and CDR2 FYNNEI. Deletions cut 7 bases from V and 1 base from J, with 11 bases between.

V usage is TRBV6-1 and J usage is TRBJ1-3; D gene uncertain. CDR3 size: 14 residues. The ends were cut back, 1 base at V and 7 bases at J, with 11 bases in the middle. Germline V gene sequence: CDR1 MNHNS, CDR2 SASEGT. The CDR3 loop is CASSEGRPGNTIYF. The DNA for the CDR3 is TGTGCCAGCAGTGAAGGGCGGCCCGGGAACACCATATATTTT.

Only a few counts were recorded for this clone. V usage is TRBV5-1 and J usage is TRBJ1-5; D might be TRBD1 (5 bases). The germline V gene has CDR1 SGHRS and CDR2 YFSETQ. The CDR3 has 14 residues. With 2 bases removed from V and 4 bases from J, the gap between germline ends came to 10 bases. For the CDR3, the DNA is TGCGCCAGCAGCTTTTCAGGGAATAATCAGCCCCAGCATTTT. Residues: CASSFSGNNQPQHF.

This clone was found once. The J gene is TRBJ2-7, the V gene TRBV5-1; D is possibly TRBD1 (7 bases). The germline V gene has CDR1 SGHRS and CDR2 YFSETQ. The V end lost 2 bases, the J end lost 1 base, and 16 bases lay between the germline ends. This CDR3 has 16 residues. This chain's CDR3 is CASSFAGGLSSYEQYF. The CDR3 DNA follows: TGCGCCAGCAGCTTCGCAGGGGGACTTTCGTCCTACGAGCAGTACTTC.

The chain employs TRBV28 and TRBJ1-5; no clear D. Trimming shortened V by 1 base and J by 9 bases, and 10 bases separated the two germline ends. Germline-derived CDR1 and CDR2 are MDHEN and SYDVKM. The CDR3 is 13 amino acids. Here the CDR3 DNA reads TGTGCCAGCAGTTTATCGGCTGCCCGGCCCCAGCATTTT. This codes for CASSLSAARPQHF.

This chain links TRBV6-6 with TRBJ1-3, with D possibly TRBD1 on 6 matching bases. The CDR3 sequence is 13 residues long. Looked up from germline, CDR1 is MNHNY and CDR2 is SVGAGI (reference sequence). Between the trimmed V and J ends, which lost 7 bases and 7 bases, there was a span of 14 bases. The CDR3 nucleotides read TGTGCCAGCAAAGTCTCACAGGGCAACACCATATATTTT. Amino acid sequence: CASKVSQGNTIYF.

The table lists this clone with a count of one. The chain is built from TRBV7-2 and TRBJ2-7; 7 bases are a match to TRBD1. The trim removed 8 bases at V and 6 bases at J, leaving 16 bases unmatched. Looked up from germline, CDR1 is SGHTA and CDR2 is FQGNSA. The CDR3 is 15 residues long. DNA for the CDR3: TGTGCCAGCCGACTCGAAGGCAGGGGGAGACGCGAGCAGTACTTC. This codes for CASRLEGRGRREQYF. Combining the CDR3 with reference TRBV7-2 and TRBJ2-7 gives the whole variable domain GAGVSQSPSNKVTEKGKDVELRCDPISGHTALYWYRQSLGQGLEFLIYFQGNSAPDKSGLPSDRFSAERTGGSVSTLTIQRTQQEDSAVYLCASRLEGRGRREQYFGPGTRLTVT.

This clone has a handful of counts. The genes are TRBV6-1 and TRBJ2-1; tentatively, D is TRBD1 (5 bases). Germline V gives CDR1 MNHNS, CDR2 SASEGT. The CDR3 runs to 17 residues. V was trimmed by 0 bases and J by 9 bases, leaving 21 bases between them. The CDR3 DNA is TGTGCCAGCAGTGAAGCTTCAGGAGAGGCAGGGTTGAGTGAGCAGTTCTTC. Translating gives CASSEASGEAGLSEQFF.

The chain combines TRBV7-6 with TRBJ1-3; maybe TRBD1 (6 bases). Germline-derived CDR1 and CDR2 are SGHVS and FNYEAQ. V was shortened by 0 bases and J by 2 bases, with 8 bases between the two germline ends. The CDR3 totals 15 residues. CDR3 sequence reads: CASSLAQGAGNTIYF. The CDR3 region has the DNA TGTGCCAGCAGCTTAGCACAGGGCGCTGGAAACACCATATATTTT.

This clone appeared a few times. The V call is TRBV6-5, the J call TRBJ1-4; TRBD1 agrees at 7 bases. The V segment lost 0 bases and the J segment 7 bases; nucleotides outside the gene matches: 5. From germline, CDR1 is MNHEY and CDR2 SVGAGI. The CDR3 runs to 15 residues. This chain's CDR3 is CASSYSTGRGEKLFF. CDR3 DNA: TGTGCCAGCAGTTACTCGACAGGGCGTGGTGAAAAACTGTTTTTT.

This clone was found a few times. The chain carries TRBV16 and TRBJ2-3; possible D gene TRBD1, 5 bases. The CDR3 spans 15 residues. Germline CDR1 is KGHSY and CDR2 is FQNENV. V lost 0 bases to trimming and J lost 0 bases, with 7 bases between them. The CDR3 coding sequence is TGTGCCAGCAGCCAATCGGGGCTAAGCACAGATACGCAGTATTTT. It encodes CASSQSGLSTDTQYF. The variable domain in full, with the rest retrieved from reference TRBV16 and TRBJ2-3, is GEEVAQTPKHLVRGEGQKAKLYCAPIKGHSYVFWYQQVLKNEFKFLISFQNENVFDETGMPKERFSAKCLPNSPCSLEIQATKLEDSAVYFCASSQSGLSTDTQYFGPGTRLTVL.

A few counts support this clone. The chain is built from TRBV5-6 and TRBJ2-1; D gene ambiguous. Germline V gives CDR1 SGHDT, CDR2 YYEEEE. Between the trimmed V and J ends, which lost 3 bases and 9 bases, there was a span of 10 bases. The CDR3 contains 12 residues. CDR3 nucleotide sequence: TGTGCCAGCAGCTGGAGTTCTGGTGAGCAGTTCTTC. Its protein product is CASSWSSGEQFF.

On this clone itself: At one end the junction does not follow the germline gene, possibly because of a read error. The CDR3 here is CASSLDVGETQYF. CDR3 sequence (DNA): TGTGCTAGCAGCTTAGACGTAGGAGAGACCCAGTACTTC. The rearrangement uses TRBV7-7 and TRBJ2-5; D is unresolved. Germline values: CDR1 SSHAT, CDR2 FNYEAQ (reference sequence). The CDR3 length is 13 residues.

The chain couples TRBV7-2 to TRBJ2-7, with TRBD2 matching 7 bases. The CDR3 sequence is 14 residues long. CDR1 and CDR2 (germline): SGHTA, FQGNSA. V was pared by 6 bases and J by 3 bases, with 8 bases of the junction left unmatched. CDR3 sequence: CASSLREFGYEQYF. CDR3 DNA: TGTGCCAGCAGTTTGCGGGAGTTCGGCTACGAGCAGTACTTC.

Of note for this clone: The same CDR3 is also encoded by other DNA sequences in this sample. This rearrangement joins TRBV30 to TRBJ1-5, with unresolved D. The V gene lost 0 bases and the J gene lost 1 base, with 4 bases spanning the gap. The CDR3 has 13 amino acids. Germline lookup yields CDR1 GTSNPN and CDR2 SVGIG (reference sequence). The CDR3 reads CAWSVGSNQPQHF. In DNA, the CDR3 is TGTGCCTGGAGTGTTGGGAGCAATCAGCCCCAGCATTTT.